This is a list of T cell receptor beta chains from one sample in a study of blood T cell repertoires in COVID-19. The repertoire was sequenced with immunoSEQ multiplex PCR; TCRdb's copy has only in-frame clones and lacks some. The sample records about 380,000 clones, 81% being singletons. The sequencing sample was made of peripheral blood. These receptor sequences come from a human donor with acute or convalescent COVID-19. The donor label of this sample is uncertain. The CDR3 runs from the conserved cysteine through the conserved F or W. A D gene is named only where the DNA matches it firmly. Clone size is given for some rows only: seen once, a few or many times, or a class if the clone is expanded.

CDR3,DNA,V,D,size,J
CASSPHTGGFTDTQYF,TGTGCCAGCAGCCCGCACACAGGGGGCTTTACAGATACGCAGTATTTT,TRBV7-9,TRBD1,-,TRBJ2-3
CAWSGGTGNHEQFF,TGTGCCTGGAGTGGGGGGACAGGGAACCATGAGCAGTTCTTC,TRBV30,TRBD1,-,TRBJ2-1
CASSPGLAGWRDTQYF,TGTGCCAGCAGCCCCGGACTAGCGGGATGGAGAGATACGCAGTATTTT,TRBV3-1/TRBV3-2,TRBD2,once,TRBJ2-3
CASSVGPGQGAYGYTF,TGTGCCAGCAGCGTGGGTCCGGGACAGGGGGCCTATGGCTACACCTTC,TRBV9,TRBD1,-,TRBJ1-2
CASSSILSGEASVEQYF,TGTGCCAGCAGTTCCATCCTTAGCGGGGAAGCCAGTGTAGAGCAGTACTTC,TRBV28,TRBD2,few,TRBJ2-7
CASSEDRRRTGTPYEQYF,TGTGCCAGCAGTGAAGATCGTAGGCGGACAGGGACCCCCTACGAGCAGTACTTC,TRBV6-1,TRBD1,few,TRBJ2-7
CSVRDSYNSPLHF,TGCAGCGTGAGGGACAGTTATAATTCACCCCTCCACTTT,TRBV29-1,TRBD1,-,TRBJ1-6
CASSQRGLDRGNEQFF,TGTGCCAGCAGCCAAAGAGGTTTAGACAGGGGCAATGAGCAGTTCTTC,TRBV16,TRBD1,-,TRBJ2-1
CASSPPRRTGGGGYTF,TGCGCCAGCAGTCCCCCGCGCAGGACAGGGGGGGGAGGCTACACCTTC,TRBV23-1,TRBD1,-,TRBJ1-2
CASSFWQNEQFF,TGTGCCAGCAGTTTTTGGCAGAATGAGCAGTTCTTC,TRBV28,-,-,TRBJ2-1
CASSLSLAGSTDTQYF,TGCGCCAGCAGCCTCAGTCTAGCGGGAAGCACAGATACGCAGTATTTT,TRBV5-1,TRBD2,-,TRBJ2-3
CASSEVGAADTIYF,TGTGCCAGCAGTGAAGTGGGGGCGGCGGACACCATATATTTT,TRBV6-1,-,-,TRBJ1-3
CSVDAGLNEKLFF,TGCAGCGTTGATGCGGGGCTGAATGAAAAACTGTTTTTT,TRBV29-1,-,-,TRBJ1-4
CASSLVASGVTDTQYF,TGTGCCAGCAGCTTAGTAGCGAGCGGGGTCACAGATACGCAGTATTTT,TRBV7-9,TRBD2,-,TRBJ2-3
CASSVTHLAGGYTEAFF,TGTGCCAGCAGCGTAACCCACTTGGCAGGGGGCTACACTGAAGCTTTCTTT,TRBV5-8,TRBD1,-,TRBJ1-1
CASLSLAGDYNEQFF,TGTGCCAGCCTCAGTCTAGCGGGGGACTACAATGAGCAGTTCTTC,TRBV5-5,TRBD2,-,TRBJ2-1
CASRQQETGYSPLHF,TGTGCCAGCAGACAACAGGAGACAGGGTATTCACCCCTCCACTTT,TRBV7-6,TRBD1,-,TRBJ1-6
CASSTGDFTREQYF,TGTGCCAGCTCAACAGGGGACTTTACGCGGGAGCAGTACTTC,TRBV18,-,-,TRBJ2-7
CASSSAGEQFF,TGTGCCAGCAGTTCGGCAGGTGAGCAGTTCTTC,TRBV27,-,-,TRBJ2-1
CAISDNIKDRGRYEQYF,TGTGCCATCAGTGACAATATTAAGGACAGGGGCCGTTACGAGCAGTACTTC,TRBV10-3,TRBD1,-,TRBJ2-7
CASSTRQGGTEAFF,TGTGCCAGTAGTACCCGACAGGGGGGAACTGAAGCTTTCTTT,TRBV19,TRBD1,once,TRBJ1-1
CASSLSYRGPTSEQYF,TGTGCCAGCAGTTTGTCCTACAGGGGCCCTACGAGCGAGCAGTACTTC,TRBV28,TRBD1,-,TRBJ2-7
CASSQNPQVTNEKLFF,TGTGCCAGCAGCCAAAACCCACAGGTGACGAATGAAAAACTGTTTTTT,TRBV4-2,-,-,TRBJ1-4
CASSLDRGYGYTF,TGTGCCAGCAGCCTTGACAGGGGCTATGGCTACACCTTC,TRBV7-9,TRBD1,-,TRBJ1-2
CASSTGGDQPQHF,TGTGCCAGTTCGACAGGGGGCGATCAGCCCCAGCATTTT,TRBV19,TRBD1,-,TRBJ1-5
CASSQRVRDVQNTEAFF,TGTGCCAGCAGTCAGCGGGTTCGAGATGTACAGAACACTGAAGCTTTCTTT,TRBV6-6,-,-,TRBJ1-1
CAISEVQPGSYNEQFF,TGTGCCATCAGTGAGGTTCAGCCAGGCTCCTACAATGAGCAGTTCTTC,TRBV10-3,-,-,TRBJ2-1
CASSPTRGPNSGNTIYF,TGTGCCAGCTCACCAACCAGGGGGCCAAACTCTGGAAACACCATATATTTT,TRBV18,TRBD1,-,TRBJ1-3
CASTRGGTGSNEKLFF,TGTGCCAGCACACGCGGAGGGACAGGATCGAATGAAAAACTGTTTTTT,TRBV18,TRBD1,-,TRBJ1-4
CASTRRGTGELFF,TGTGCCAGCACCCGAAGGGGCACCGGGGAGCTGTTTTTT,TRBV2,-,-,TRBJ2-2
CASSLAGGSGEQYF,TGTGCCAGCAGCTTAGCGGGCGGGAGTGGCGAGCAGTACTTC,TRBV7-9,TRBD2,-,TRBJ2-7
CASSLDRAGLGALHF,TGTGCCAGCAGCTTGGACAGGGCCGGTCTAGGGGCCCTCCACTTT,TRBV7-9,TRBD1,-,TRBJ1-6
CASSPRKATGDRGAFF,TGTGCCAGCAGCCCCCGAAAAGCCACAGGGGATAGGGGAGCTTTCTTT,TRBV3-1/TRBV3-2,TRBD1,-,TRBJ1-1
CASSKGGQGTYEQYF,TGTGCCAGTAGTAAGGGGGGACAGGGGACTTACGAGCAGTACTTC,TRBV19,TRBD1,once,TRBJ2-7
CASSPHGGNTEAFF,TGTGCCAGCAGCCCCCACGGGGGGAACACTGAAGCTTTCTTT,TRBV3-1/TRBV3-2,-,-,TRBJ1-1
CASSLIWGASGRSSYNEQFF,TGTGCCAGCAGTTTAATATGGGGGGCTAGCGGGAGGAGCTCCTACAATGAGCAGTTCTTC,TRBV27,TRBD2,once,TRBJ2-1
CASSLGVQFNQPQHF,TGTGCCAGCAGCTTGGGTGTACAGTTCAATCAGCCCCAGCATTTT,TRBV5-8,-,-,TRBJ1-5
CASSYAAGYETQYF,TGTGCCAGCAGTTACGCAGCGGGGTATGAGACCCAGTACTTC,TRBV7-9,TRBD2,-,TRBJ2-5
CASSYSSSPLHF,TGTGCCAGCAGTTACTCAAGCTCACCCCTCCACTTT,TRBV6-5,-,-,TRBJ1-6
CASSLRDRGIGNTIYF,TGTGCCAGCAGCTTAAGGGACAGGGGAATTGGAAACACCATATATTTT,TRBV7-9,TRBD1,few,TRBJ1-3
CASTRDGQVNEKLFF,TGTGCCAGTACGCGGGACGGACAGGTTAATGAAAAACTGTTTTTT,TRBV19,TRBD1,-,TRBJ1-4